Listed here are 12 T cell receptor beta chains from one sample, sequenced in a study of regulatory T cells in long-lasting Graves disease. In building TCR beta libraries, iRepertoire HTBI primers were used together with Arm-PCR of CDR3 regions. TCRdb used MiXCR to reprocess the multiplex PCR reads, holding one entry per CDR3 protein. The sample includes over 500,000 distinct CDR3 sequences, about 16% seen only once; the top ten take more than 10%. Time point indicated: newly diagnosed GD, antithyroid drugs for less than 3 months. PBMC-derived RNA was used for the TCR library. This same sample was also part of a study on T cells in Graves' hyperthyroidism and ophthalmopathy.

The specimen comprised peripheral blood mononuclear cells (PBMCs), sampled at new diagnosis, from a patient treated with antithyroid drugs. These TCRs come from a man between 18 and 29 years old with Graves disease.

This clonotype was seen ten or more times. This chain joins TRBV3-1 and TRBJ2-2; D gene uncertain. Per germline, CDR1 LGHDT and CDR2 YNNKEL (reference sequence). Trimming stripped 4 bases from V and 0 bases from J, with 6 bases between. The CDR3 has 14 amino acids. This CDR3 is CASSRFSNTGELFF. The CDR3, as DNA: TGTGCCAGCAGCCGTTTTTCGAACACCGGGGAGCTGTTTTTT. The variable domain in full, with the rest retrieved from reference TRBV3-1 and TRBJ2-2, is DTAVSQTPKYLVTQMGNDKSIKCEQNLGHDTMYWYKQDSKKFLKIMFSYNNKELIINETVPNRFSPKSPDKAHLNLHINSLELGDSAVYFCASSRFSNTGELFFGEGSRLTVL.

At least ten counts were recorded for this clonotype. The CDR3 bases are TGTGCCAGCAGTTACCCCGTCACACATTCCCGGACAGGGGGGTCCAGCACAGATACGCAGTATTTT. The encoded protein is CASSYPVTHSRTGGSSTDTQYF. This rearrangement joins TRBV6-2 or TRBV6-3 to TRBJ2-3, with 10 bases matching TRBD1. CDR1 and CDR2 from the germline V gene are MNHEY and SVGEGT. Trimming at V came to 2 bases and at J to 0 bases, leaving 20 bases not matched to a gene. The CDR3 runs 22 residues.

There are many counts of this clonotype. This chain uses TRBV20-1 with TRBJ1-5, with D perhaps matching TRBD1 (6 bases). The CDR3 sequence is 15 residues long. Germline-derived CDR1 and CDR2 are DFQATT and SNEGSKA (reference sequence). With 1 base removed from V and 0 bases from J, the gap between germline ends came to 10 bases. The CDR3 nucleotides read TGCAGTGCTAGAGTAAGGGGGAATAGCAATCAGCCCCAGCATTTT. This codes for CSARVRGNSNQPQHF.

The chain uses TRBV5-1 and TRBJ1-2, with TRBD1 identical over 10 bases. J was trimmed by 6 bases and V by 2 bases; bases with no gene match: 7. The CDR3 is 15 residues long. CDR1 and CDR2 from the germline V gene are SGHRS and YFSETQ. CDR3 sequence (DNA): TGCGCCAGCAGCTTTGACAGGGGGCGAGGAAATGGCTACACCTTC. Its translation is CASSFDRGRGNGYTF.

CDR3 residues: CSATGQVSNQPQHF. The CDR3 region has the DNA TGCAGTGCGACCGGACAGGTTAGCAATCAGCCCCAGCATTTT. The rearrangement joins TRBV20-1 to TRBJ1-5, with 7 bases that match TRBD1. Per the germline V gene, CDR1 is DFQATT and CDR2 is SNEGSKA (reference sequence). This CDR3 contains 14 residues. V lost 6 bases, J lost 0 bases, and 5 bases stayed unmatched.

This clonotype has ten or more counts. This rearrangement joins TRBV7-3 to TRBJ2-1; D gene unclear. The V end lost 4 bases, the J end lost 0 bases, and 10 bases lay between the germline ends. Germline lookup yields CDR1 SGHTA and CDR2 FQGTGA. The CDR3 spans 15 residues. The CDR3 DNA follows: TGTGCCAGCAGCTCGGACGGTAACTCCTACAATGAGCAGTTCTTC. Translated: CASSSDGNSYNEQFF. The complete variable domain, with remaining parts taken from reference TRBV7-3 and TRBJ2-1, reads GAGVSQTPSNKVTEKGKYVELRCDPISGHTALYWYRQSLGQGPEFLIYFQGTGAADDSGLPNDRFFAVRPEGSVSTLKIQRTERGDSAVYLCASSSDGNSYNEQFFGPGTRLTVL.

This clonotype was detected many times. This chain joins TRBV6-1 and TRBJ2-1, with TRBD1 as a possible D gene (6 bases). CDR1 and CDR2 from the germline V gene are MNHNS and SASEGT. Trimming stripped 4 bases from V and 9 bases from J, with 16 bases between. There are 14 residues in the CDR3. In nucleotides, the CDR3 is TGTGCCAGCAGTGGGAATACAGGGACGAGTGAGCAGTTCTTC. As protein: CASSGNTGTSEQFF.

CDR3 nucleotides: TGTGCCAGCAGCCCCAGTGGGGGCCCGGGCTCCTACGAGCAGTACTTC. Translation: CASSPSGGPGSYEQYF. The J gene is TRBJ2-7, the V gene TRBV7-3, with a weak D call TRBD1 (6 bases). The CDR3 contains 16 residues. The germline V gene encodes CDR1 SGHTA and CDR2 FQGTGA. V lost 5 bases, J lost 0 bases, and 17 bases lay in between. The complete variable domain, with remaining parts taken from reference TRBV7-3 and TRBJ2-7, reads GAGVSQTPSNKVTEKGKYVELRCDPISGHTALYWYRQSLGQGPEFLIYFQGTGAADDSGLPNDRFFAVRPEGSVSTLKIQRTERGDSAVYLCASSPSGGPGSYEQYFGPGTRLTVT.

About this clonotype itself: Just one base apart from a much larger clone, this may be a read error. The CDR3 DNA follows: TGTGCCGGCAGTGAATTTACGATGGGCAATCAGCCCCAGCATTTT. Translated: CAGSEFTMGNQPQHF. The chain recombines TRBV2 with TRBJ1-5; no reliable D call. The CDR3 totals 15 residues. CDR1 SNHLY and CDR2 FYNNEI come from the germline V gene.

This clonotype appeared once. This may be a read error: a much more frequent sequence differs by one nucleotide. J is TRBJ2-3 and V is TRBV9; weak D call: TRBD2 (5 bases). CDR1 SGDLS and CDR2 YYNGEE come from the germline V gene. V was trimmed by 1 base and J by 1 base, leaving 13 bases between them. The CDR3 consists of 16 residues. The CDR3 nucleotides read TGTGCCAGCAGCGTATCAGAGGGTAGAGGCACAGATACGCAGTATTTT. This gives the protein CASSVSEGRGTDTQYF.

The chain couples TRBV5-1 to TRBJ1-5; D is uncertain. Germline CDR1 SGHRS, CDR2 YFSETQ. V was shortened by 0 bases and J by 4 bases, with 5 bases between the two germline ends. This CDR3 contains 13 residues. In DNA, the CDR3 is TGCGCCAGCAGCTTGGTCCCGAATCAGCCCCAGCATTTT. Amino acid sequence: CASSLVPNQPQHF.

This clonotype was seen many times. This rearrangement joins TRBV2 to TRBJ2-1; 10 bases are a match to TRBD2. Germline assignment: CDR1 SNHLY and CDR2 FYNNEI. This CDR3 is built from 15 residues. V lost 6 bases to trimming and J lost 9 bases; unmatched junction nucleotides: 11. This CDR3 is CASRSGGSGRFEQFF. The CDR3 bases are TGTGCCAGCAGATCTGGTGGTAGCGGGAGGTTTGAGCAGTTCTTC.